The table lists the clone carrying this T cell receptor beta chain with many counts. Its antigen is currently unknown. TCRdb reprocessed the PCR reads via MiXCR. The sample yields roughly 34,000 clones, approximately 16% seen once. The source of the sample is a study of metastatic and nonmetastatic thyroid tumors. Overall study: Repertoire data that came from the blood and tumor or nodule tissue of malignant and benign thyroid patients were compared. Overall study results and limits: Versus benign nodules, malignant thyroid tumors reportedly had significantly higher TCR beta diversity, in blood and tumor.

V lost 2 bases to trimming and J lost 5 bases; unmatched junction nucleotides: 5. Looked up from germline, CDR1 is SGDLS and CDR2 is YYNGEE. This CDR3 region has 15 residues. Each patient went into thyroid surgery without having received any treatment. Sequenced input: blood. This clonotype was sampled from a male donor with papillary thyroid cancer or a benign thyroid nodule (not recorded which). Some clones in this sample may be carry-over from other donors' samples. The chain recombines TRBV9 with TRBJ2-5; 11 nucleotides agree with TRBD2. This chain's CDR3 is CASSVTSGRMETQYF. The CDR3 nucleotides read TGTGCCAGCAGCGTTACTAGCGGGAGAATGGAGACCCAGTACTTC.